This record covers a single TCR beta chain. The sample comes from a study of memory CD4+ T cells and cytomegalovirus serostatus. TCRdb keeps only in-frame clones here, not all; method: immunoSEQ multiplex PCR. The data contain approximately 47,000 clones, just under 80% of them singletons. The CDR3 totals 17 residues. Trimming shortened V by 5 bases and J by 0 bases, and 20 bases separated the two germline ends. Looked up from germline, CDR1 is MNHEY and CDR2 is SMNVEV (reference sequence). The sort gate was single viable CD3+CD4+CD8-CD45RO+ cells for memory CD4+ T cells. Serostatus was set by detecting CMV pp150, pp28, p38, p52 IgG.

The source of this sequence is an adult in good health and CMV-seronegative. Sequencing used memory CD4+ T cells from blood. The V call is TRBV27, the J call TRBJ2-7; D may correspond to TRBD1 or TRBD2 (5 bases each). The CDR3 sequence is CASSDVFGTKTSYEQYF. DNA for the CDR3: TGTGCCAGCAGTGATGTTTTTGGGACCAAAACCTCCTACGAGCAGTACTTC.